Described below is a single T cell receptor (beta chain) sequence and its context. The table came from immunoSEQ multiplex PCR; TCRdb's copy has only in-frame clones and leaves some out. The repertoire holds 100,000 or so clones, with roughly 90% as singletons. CDR3 length: 14 residues. Trimming pared 0 bases from V and 5 bases from J, leaving 8 bases between. Germline V gene sequence: CDR1 SGHTA, CDR2 FQGTGA. The data were taken from a study of blood T cell repertoires in COVID-19. Across the study: Sources were T cells, B-cell-depleted T cells, or PBMCs; the material itself was cDNA or gDNA.

V usage is TRBV7-3 and J usage is TRBJ2-1; D unresolved. The receptor was isolated from a man aged 65 to 85 with acute or convalescent COVID-19. The source material was peripheral blood. CDR3 DNA sequence: TGTGCCAGCAGCTTAACCCCCAGAAACAATGAGCAGTTCTTC. Its protein product is CASSLTPRNNEQFF.